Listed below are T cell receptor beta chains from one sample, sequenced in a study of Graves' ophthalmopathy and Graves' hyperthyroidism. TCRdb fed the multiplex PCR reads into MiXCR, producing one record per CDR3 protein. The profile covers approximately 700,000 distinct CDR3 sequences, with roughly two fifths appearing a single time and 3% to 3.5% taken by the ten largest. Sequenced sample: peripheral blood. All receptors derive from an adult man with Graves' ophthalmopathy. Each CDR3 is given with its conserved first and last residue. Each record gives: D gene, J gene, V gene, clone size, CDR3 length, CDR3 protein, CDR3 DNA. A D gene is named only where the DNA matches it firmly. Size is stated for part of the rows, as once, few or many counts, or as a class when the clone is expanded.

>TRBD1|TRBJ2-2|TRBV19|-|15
CASSRGQGAVGELFF
TGTGCCAGTAGTAGGGGACAGGGGGCAGTCGGGGAGCTGTTTTTT
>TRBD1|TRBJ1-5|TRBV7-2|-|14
CASSLQGAVETQHF
TGTGCCAGCAGCTTACAGGGGGCGGTTGAGACCCAGCATTTT
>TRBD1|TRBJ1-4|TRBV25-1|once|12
CASSSGQEKLFF
TGTGCCAGCTCATCGGGACAGGAGAAACTGTTTTTT
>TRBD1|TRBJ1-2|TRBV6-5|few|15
CASSIFTGGPDGYTF
TGTGCCAGCAGTATCTTCACAGGGGGACCAGATGGCTACACCTTC
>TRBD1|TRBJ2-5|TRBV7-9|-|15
CASSPGQGRGETQYF
TGTGCCAGCAGCCCGGGACAGGGAAGGGGAGAGACCCAGTACTTC
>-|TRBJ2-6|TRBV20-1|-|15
CSARGLLSGANVLTF
TGCAGTGCTAGAGGTCTGCTTTCTGGGGCCAACGTCCTGACTTTC
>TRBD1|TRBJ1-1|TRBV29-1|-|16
CSVAGTGNLMNTEAFF
TGCAGCGTGGCCGGGACAGGTAACCTCATGAACACTGAAGCTTTCTTT
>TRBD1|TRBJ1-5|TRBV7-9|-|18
CASSSPQGDGYTSQPQHF
TGTGCCAGCAGCTCCCCCCAGGGGGATGGCTACACGAGTCAGCCCCAGCATTTT
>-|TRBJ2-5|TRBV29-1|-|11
CSSYEGETQYF
TGCAGTTCCTACGAGGGCGAGACCCAGTACTTC
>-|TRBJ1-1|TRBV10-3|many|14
CAIRNNLGDTEAFF
TGTGCCATCAGAAATAACCTAGGGGACACTGAAGCTTTCTTT
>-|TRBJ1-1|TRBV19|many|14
CASIADRMNTEAFF
TGTGCCAGTATCGCGGACAGAATGAACACTGAAGCTTTCTTT